Reported below is one TCR beta chain. Original processing notes: How many nucleated cells were present was estimated from reference gene primer amplification. TCRdb's copy holds only in-frame clones and misses some; the assay was immunoSEQ multiplex PCR. Clone size and the V and J calls come from that table; the DNA yielded D and trimming. The table includes about 50,000 clones, around 88% detected once. The V gene lost 6 bases and the J gene lost 2 bases, with 16 bases spanning the gap. From germline, CDR1 is LNHDA and CDR2 SQIVND (reference sequence). The CDR3 extends over 15 amino acids. The entry originates in a study of blood T cell repertoires in COVID-19. Study overall: The samples span acute and convalescent COVID-19 from the United States, Italy and Spain. From T cells, B-cell-depleted T cells, or PBMCs came the material, which was cDNA or gDNA.

The chain uses TRBV19 and TRBJ1-2, with D possibly TRBD1 on 6 matching bases. This clonotype was sampled from a human donor in a cohort sampled during active COVID-19. The specimen was peripheral blood. The CDR3 coding sequence is TGTGCCAGTAGGATTCAGGGGCAGGGCAACTATGGCTACACCTTC. Translated, it gives CASRIQGQGNYGYTF.